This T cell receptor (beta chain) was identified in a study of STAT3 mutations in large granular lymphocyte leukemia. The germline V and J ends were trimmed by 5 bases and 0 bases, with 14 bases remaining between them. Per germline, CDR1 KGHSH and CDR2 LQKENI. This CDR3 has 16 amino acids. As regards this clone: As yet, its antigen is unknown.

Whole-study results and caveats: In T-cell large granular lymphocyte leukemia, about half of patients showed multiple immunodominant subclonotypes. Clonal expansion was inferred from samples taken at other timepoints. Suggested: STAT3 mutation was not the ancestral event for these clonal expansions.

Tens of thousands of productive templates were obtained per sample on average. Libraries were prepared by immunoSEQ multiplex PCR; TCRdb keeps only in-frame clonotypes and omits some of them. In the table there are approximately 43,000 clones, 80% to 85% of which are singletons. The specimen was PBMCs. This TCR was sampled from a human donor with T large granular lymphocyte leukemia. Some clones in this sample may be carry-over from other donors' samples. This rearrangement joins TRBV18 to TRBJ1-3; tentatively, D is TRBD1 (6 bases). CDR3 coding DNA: TGTGCCAGCTCATCCCACAGGGATCCCTCTGGAAACACCATATATTTT. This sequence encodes CASSSHRDPSGNTIYF.